Shown below are 27 T cell receptor beta chains from a single sample sequenced in a study of spatial heterogeneity in lung cancer. The study's findings and limits: Expanded intratumoral alpha and beta TCR counts tracked tumor mutation counts.

These TCRs are of unknown antigen specificity. TCRdb redid the calling of the 5' RACE reads with MiXCR, one entry per CDR3 protein. The table records about 15,000 distinct CDR3 sequences, roughly 7.3% of them present only once. Described time point: sample taken at primary tumor resection. Sequences were derived from lung tumor tissue, sampled at surgery. These receptors were collected from a male donor with early-stage non-small cell lung cancer.

This clonotype was counted only a few times. The DNA for the CDR3 is TGCAGTGCTAGAGAGGGCAGCACAGATACGCAGTATTTT. Its protein is CSAREGSTDTQYF. The chain is built from TRBV20-1 and TRBJ2-3; no clear D gene. Germline CDR1 and CDR2: DFQATT and SNEGSKA (reference sequence). This CDR3 is 13 amino acids long. Trimming left V 0 bases short and J 0 bases short, with 4 bases between.

Many counts were recorded for this clonotype. The chain employs TRBV18 and TRBJ2-3; 8 bases map to TRBD1. CDR1 KGHSH and CDR2 LQKENI come from the germline V gene. The CDR3 length is 15 residues. Trimming cost V 2 bases and J 3 bases; bases outside gene matches: 4. CDR3 DNA sequence: TGTGCCAGCTCACCAACGGACAGGGAGACAGATACGCAGTATTTT. Its translation: CASSPTDRETDTQYF.

At least ten counts were recorded for this clonotype. The genes are TRBV7-9 and TRBJ2-7, with 8 positions matching TRBD1. V was pared by 5 bases and J by 2 bases, with 8 bases of the junction left unmatched. CDR1 SEHNR and CDR2 FQNEAQ come from the germline V gene (reference sequence). The CDR3 totals 15 residues. The CDR3 DNA sequence: TGTGCCAGCAGCGCGCGGACAGGGCATACCTACGAGCAGTACGTC. Its protein product is CASSARTGHTYEQYV.

This clonotype was counted many times. The rearrangement links TRBV4-1 to TRBJ2-3, with 10 positions matching TRBD1. Germline V lookup: CDR1 MGHRA, CDR2 YSYEKL. V dropped 4 bases and J dropped 5; count of bases not matched to a gene: 6. The CDR3 covers 15 residues. CDR3 nucleotide sequence: TGCGCCAGCAGCCCTGACAGGGGGCAGGTAGATACGCAGTATTTT. Translated: CASSPDRGQVDTQYF.

CDR3 bases: TGCAGTGCTAGAGAGGTACGGGGCCTGAACACTGAAGCTTTCTTT. Translation: CSAREVRGLNTEAFF. The rearrangement joins TRBV20-1 to TRBJ1-1; possibly TRBD1 for D (5 bases). Trimming cost V 0 bases and J 0 bases, with 11 bases left between them. The germline gives CDR1 DFQATT, CDR2 SNEGSKA (reference sequence). CDR3 length: 15 amino acids.

This clonotype came up many times. This chain links TRBV10-1 with TRBJ2-2; a weak D match, TRBD1 (5 bases). Germline values: CDR1 WNHNN, CDR2 SYGVQD (reference sequence). The CDR3 is made up of 16 amino acids. V shed 0 bases and J shed 1 base, with 9 bases lying between them. Written as DNA, the CDR3 is TGCGCCAGCAGTGAGTCTCGGCAGGGGAACACCGGGGAGCTGTTTTTT. Protein sequence: CASSESRQGNTGELFF.

By share, this clonotype counts as medium-sized. The CDR3 coding sequence is TGTGCCAGCAGTGAATTAGGGACAGGTGGAAACACCATATATTTT. As protein: CASSELGTGGNTIYF. The rearrangement joins TRBV6-1 to TRBJ1-3, with TRBD1 matching over 8 bases. The CDR3 consists of 15 residues. The germline V gene encodes CDR1 MNHNS and CDR2 SASEGT. J was trimmed by 3 bases and V by 2 bases; bases with no gene match: 3.

V usage is TRBV29-1 and J usage is TRBJ1-4; 10 bases map to TRBD1. This CDR3 has 12 residues. The junction had 3 bases not matched to a gene; V was cut back by 6 bases and J by 8 bases. CDR1 is SQVTM and CDR2 is ANQGSEA in the germline V gene. DNA of the CDR3: TGCAGCGTGGGACAGGGGAGAGAAAAACTGTTTTTT. It codes for CSVGQGREKLFF.

This clonotype was detected many times. The chain recombines TRBV20-1 with TRBJ1-1, with 8 nucleotides matching TRBD1. CDR3 size: 14 residues. Germline V CDR1 and CDR2: DFQATT, SNEGSKA (reference sequence). V gave up 1 base and J gave up 5 bases; unmatched junction bases: 6. The CDR3 here is CSARGTGTGTEAFF. CDR3 DNA sequence: TGCAGTGCTAGAGGGACAGGGACGGGAACTGAAGCTTTCTTT.

This rearrangement joins TRBV4-1 to TRBJ1-1; D is unresolved. Between the trimmed V and J ends, which lost 3 bases and 4 bases, there was a span of 18 bases. This CDR3 has 16 amino acids. The germline V gene encodes CDR1 MGHRA and CDR2 YSYEKL. The CDR3 protein is CASSQGSGSAFTEAFF. The CDR3 nucleotides read TGCGCCAGCAGCCAGGGATCGGGGAGCGCATTCACTGAAGCTTTCTTT.

This clonotype has at least ten counts. The chain has TRBV7-9 and TRBJ2-1, with TRBD2 matching over 7 bases. Losses at the gene ends were 7 bases for V and 4 bases for J; bases not matched to a gene: 7. The CDR3 length is 14 residues. The germline CDR1 and CDR2 sequences are SEHNR and FQNEAQ (reference sequence). The CDR3 is CASNGERGYNEQFF. The CDR3 DNA sequence: TGTGCCAGCAACGGCGAGCGGGGTTACAATGAGCAGTTCTTC.

V usage is TRBV29-1 and J usage is TRBJ1-1; 10 bases match TRBD1. CDR1 is SQVTM, CDR2 ANQGSEA, per germline. The CDR3 has 12 residues. V lost 6 bases to trimming and J lost 5 bases; unmatched junction nucleotides: 3. CDR3 loop: CSVGQGRTEAFF. The CDR3 DNA sequence: TGCAGCGTGGGACAGGGGAGGACTGAAGCTTTCTTT.

This clonotype was recorded at least ten times. V gene TRBV11-2 combines with J gene TRBJ2-1; TRBD2 matches at 9 bases. Trimming cost V 6 bases and J 8 bases; bases outside gene matches: 11. The CDR3 contains 15 residues. CDR1 is SGHAT and CDR2 is FQNNGV in the germline V gene. The CDR3 DNA reads TGTGCCAGCAGGGAGGGACTAGCCCTATACGATGAGCAGTTCTTC. Its protein product is CASREGLALYDEQFF.

There are many counts of this clonotype. The rearrangement links TRBV20-1 to TRBJ2-5; TRBD2 matches at 7 bases. With 7 bases clipped from V and 0 bases from J, the junction kept 8 bases outside the gene matches. From germline, CDR1 is DFQATT and CDR2 SNEGSKA (reference sequence). The length of the CDR3 is 14 residues. CDR3 loop: CSVTEAGNQETQYF. The CDR3, as DNA: TGCAGTGTTACGGAAGCGGGAAACCAAGAGACCCAGTACTTC.

This chain joins TRBV5-1 and TRBJ1-5; 10 nucleotides match TRBD1. With V trimmed by 5 bases and J by 3 bases, 5 bases remained unmatched. This CDR3 contains 15 residues. CDR1 and CDR2 (germline): SGHRS, YFSETQ. CDR3 nucleotide sequence: TGCGCCAGCAGACCGGGACAGGGGTTCAATCAGCCCCAGCATTTT. Translation: CASRPGQGFNQPQHF. Drawing the rest from reference TRBV5-1 and TRBJ1-5, the complete variable domain is KAGVTQTPRYLIKTRGQQVTLSCSPISGHRSVSWYQQTPGQGLQFLFEYFSETQRNKGNFPGRFSGRQFSNSRSEMNVSTLELGDSALYLCASRPGQGFNQPQHFGDGTRLSIL.

This clonotype was recorded many times. The rearrangement uses TRBV5-1 and TRBJ1-2; D perhaps matches TRBD1 (5 bases). Germline CDR1 reads SGHRS; CDR2 reads YFSETQ. This CDR3 is 12 amino acids long. Trimming took 5 bases from V and 6 from J, leaving 11 bases between them. DNA of the CDR3: TGCGCCAGCAGGCCGGACAAGGATGGCTACACCTTC. Translating it yields CASRPDKDGYTF.

V gene TRBV20-1 combines with J gene TRBJ2-2, with D perhaps TRBD2 (6 bases). The CDR3 sequence is 15 residues long. Trimming shortened V by 0 bases and J by 4 bases, and 12 bases separated the two germline ends. Germline loops: CDR1 DFQATT, CDR2 SNEGSKA (reference sequence). The CDR3 protein is CSAREEQEGTGELFF. The DNA of the CDR3 is TGCAGTGCTAGAGAGGAACAGGAGGGCACCGGGGAGCTGTTTTTT.

This clonotype was detected ten times or more. The chain combines TRBV6-6 with TRBJ2-1, with 16 bases fitting TRBD2. Per the germline V gene, CDR1 is MNHNY and CDR2 is SVGAGI (reference sequence). This CDR3 contains 18 residues. Trimming removed 2 bases from V and 3 bases from J; junction bases left unmatched: 4. CDR3 bases: TGTGCCAGCAGTTACGCTGGGACTAGCGGGAGGGTCTACAATGAGCAGTTCTTC. Its protein is CASSYAGTSGRVYNEQFF.

The rearrangement joins TRBV6-2 or TRBV6-3 to TRBJ2-1; D tentatively fits TRBD1 or TRBD2 (5 bases each). Germline V gene sequence: CDR1 MNHEY, CDR2 SVGEGT. Trimming removed 8 bases from V and 3 bases from J, with 11 bases in between. This CDR3 comprises 13 residues. The DNA for the CDR3 is TGTGCCAGCCGTCGGGGCCGCTACAATGAGCAGTTCTTC. Protein sequence: CASRRGRYNEQFF.

This clonotype was counted a few times. The genes are TRBV7-3 and TRBJ2-1; D possibly corresponds to TRBD2 (5 bases). V lost 0 bases to trimming and J lost 3 bases, with 12 bases between them. The CDR3 length is 16 residues. CDR1 and CDR2 (germline): SGHTA, FQGTGA. The CDR3 reads CASSLTASRNYNEQFF. For the CDR3, the DNA is TGTGCCAGCAGCTTAACGGCTAGCAGAAACTACAATGAGCAGTTCTTC. The full variable domain, completed using reference TRBV7-3 and TRBJ2-1, is GAGVSQTPSNKVTEKGKYVELRCDPISGHTALYWYRQSLGQGPEFLIYFQGTGAADDSGLPNDRFFAVRPEGSVSTLKIQRTERGDSAVYLCASSLTASRNYNEQFFGPGTRLTVL.

This sequence joins TRBV20-1 and TRBJ2-5; TRBD2 aligns across 11 bases. Trimming at V came to 7 bases and at J to 1 base, leaving 11 bases not matched to a gene. Germline CDR1 reads DFQATT; CDR2 reads SNEGSKA (reference sequence). CDR3 size: 16 residues. The CDR3 loop reads CSGGKGTSGSQETQYF. The CDR3 coding sequence is TGCAGTGGCGGAAAAGGGACTAGCGGCTCCCAAGAGACCCAGTACTTC.

At least ten counts were recorded for this clonotype. The chain combines TRBV4-1 with TRBJ2-5, with 7 positions matching TRBD1. Trimming removed 0 bases from V and 1 base from J; junction bases left unmatched: 8. Germline CDR1 is MGHRA and CDR2 is YSYEKL. The CDR3 loop spans 17 amino acids. In nucleotides, the CDR3 is TGCGCCAGCAGCCAAGATCTAAGGGGGCTGGGCCAAGAGACCCAGTACTTC. This codes for CASSQDLRGLGQETQYF.

For this clonotype: A read error is possible here, since a much larger clone lies one base away. The CDR3 reads CARSFGQGDYGYTF. CDR3 sequence (DNA): TGTGCCCGCAGTTTTGGACAGGGAGACTATGGCTACACCTTC. The J gene is TRBJ1-2, the V gene TRBV27, with 8 positions matching TRBD1. The CDR3 extends over 14 amino acids. From germline, CDR1 is MNHEY and CDR2 SMNVEV (reference sequence).

This clonotype was seen ten or more times. The DNA for the CDR3 is TGCGCCAGCACAGAGGCGGGGGGCTCCTACAATGAGCAGTTCTTC. As protein: CASTEAGGSYNEQFF. The V gene is TRBV5-1, the J gene TRBJ2-1, with 8 bases lining up with TRBD2. CDR1 SGHRS and CDR2 YFSETQ come from the germline V gene. CDR3 length equals 15 residues. The J segment lost 0 bases and the V segment lost 6 bases, leaving 5 bases of the junction unmatched.

This clonotype was recorded many times. This chain joins TRBV5-1 and TRBJ2-3; 11 bases fit TRBD2. The CDR3 sequence is 17 residues long. The germline V gene encodes CDR1 SGHRS and CDR2 YFSETQ. The ends lost 4 bases at V and 0 bases at J; junction bases unmatched: 7. The CDR3 reads CASSPPLAGGSTDTQYF. The CDR3 nucleotides read TGCGCCAGCAGCCCCCCCCTAGCGGGGGGAAGCACAGATACGCAGTATTTT.

This clonotype has at least ten counts. This rearrangement joins TRBV9 to TRBJ1-1, with D perhaps matching TRBD1 (5 bases). CDR1 and CDR2 from the germline V gene are SGDLS and YYNGEE. V was shortened by 4 bases and J by 8 bases, with 15 bases between the two germline ends. CDR3 length: 13 residues. The DNA of the CDR3 is TGTGCCAGCAGCACCGACAGAAACGGAGAAGCTTTCTTT. This codes for CASSTDRNGEAFF.

In its sample, this clonotype ranks as medium-sized (0.01 to 0.1%). The gene calls are TRBV5-6 and TRBJ2-4; D call uncertain. CDR3 length equals 17 residues. The V end lost 1 base, the J end lost 5 bases, and 19 bases lay between the germline ends. Germline V gene lookup returns CDR1 SGHDT and CDR2 YYEEEE. The CDR3 DNA sequence: TGTGCCAGCAGCTTGAGGCGCAGGACCCAATGGGAAAACATTCAGTACTTC. Its translation is CASSLRRRTQWENIQYF.